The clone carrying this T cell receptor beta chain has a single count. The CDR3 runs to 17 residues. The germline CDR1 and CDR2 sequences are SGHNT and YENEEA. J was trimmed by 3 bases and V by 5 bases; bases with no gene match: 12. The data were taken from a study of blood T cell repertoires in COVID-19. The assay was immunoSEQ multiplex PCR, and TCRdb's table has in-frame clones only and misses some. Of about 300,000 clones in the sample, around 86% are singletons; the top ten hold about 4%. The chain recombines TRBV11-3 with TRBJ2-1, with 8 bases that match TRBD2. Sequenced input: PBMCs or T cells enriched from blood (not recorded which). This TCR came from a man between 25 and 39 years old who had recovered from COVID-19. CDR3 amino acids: CASSPRGPGTSYNEQFF. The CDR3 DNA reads TGTGCCAGCAGCCCAAGGGGACCCGGGACTAGCTACAATGAGCAGTTCTTC.